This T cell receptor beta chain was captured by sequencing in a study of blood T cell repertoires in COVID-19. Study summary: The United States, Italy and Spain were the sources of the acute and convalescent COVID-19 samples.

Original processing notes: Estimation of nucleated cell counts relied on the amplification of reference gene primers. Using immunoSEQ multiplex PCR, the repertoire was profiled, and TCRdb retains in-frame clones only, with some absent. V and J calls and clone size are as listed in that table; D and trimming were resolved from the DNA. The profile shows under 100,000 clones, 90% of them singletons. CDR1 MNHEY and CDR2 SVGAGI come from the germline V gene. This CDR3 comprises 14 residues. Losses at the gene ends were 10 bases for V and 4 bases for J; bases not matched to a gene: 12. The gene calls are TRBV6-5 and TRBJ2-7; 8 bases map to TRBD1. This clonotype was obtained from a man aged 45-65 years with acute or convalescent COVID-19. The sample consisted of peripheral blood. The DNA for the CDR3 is TGTGCCACCAACGAATGGACAGGGCCGTACGAGCAGTACTTC. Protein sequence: CATNEWTGPYEQYF.